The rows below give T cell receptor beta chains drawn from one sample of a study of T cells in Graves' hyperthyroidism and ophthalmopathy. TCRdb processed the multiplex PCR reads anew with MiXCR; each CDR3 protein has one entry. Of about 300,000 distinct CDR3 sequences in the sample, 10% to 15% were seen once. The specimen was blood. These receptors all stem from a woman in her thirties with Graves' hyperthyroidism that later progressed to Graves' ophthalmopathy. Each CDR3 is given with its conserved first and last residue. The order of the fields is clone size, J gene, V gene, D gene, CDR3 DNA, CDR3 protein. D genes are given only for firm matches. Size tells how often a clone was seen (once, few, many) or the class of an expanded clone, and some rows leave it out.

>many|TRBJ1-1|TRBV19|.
TGTGCCAGTAGTACCGTAGGGAGCACTGAAGCTTTCTTT
CASSTVGSTEAFF
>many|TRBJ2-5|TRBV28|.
TGTGCCAGCAGTTTTATCGGGGAGGAGACCCAGTACTTC
CASSFIGEETQYF
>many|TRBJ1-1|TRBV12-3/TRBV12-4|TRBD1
TGTGCCAGCAGTTCCCCACAGGGGAAAGCTTTCTTT
CASSSPQGKAFF
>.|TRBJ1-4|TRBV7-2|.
TGTGCCAGCACCCCGATAGCAACCGGTGAAAAACTGTTTTTT
CASTPIATGEKLFF
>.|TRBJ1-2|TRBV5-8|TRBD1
TGTGCCAGCAGCTTGTTATCCTCGGGACAGGGGTCAGGCTACACCTTC
CASSLLSSGQGSGYTF
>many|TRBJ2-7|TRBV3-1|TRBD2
TGTGCCAGCAGCCAATCGGGACTAGCGGGCTACGAGCAGTACTTC
CASSQSGLAGYEQYF
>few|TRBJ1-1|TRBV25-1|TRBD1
TGTGCCAGCAGTGCCCCGGGACAGGGACCCACTGAAGCTTTCTTT
CASSAPGQGPTEAFF
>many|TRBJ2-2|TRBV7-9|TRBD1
TGTGCCAGCAGCTTCTCACAGGGGGTAACCGGGGAGCTGTTTTTT
CASSFSQGVTGELFF
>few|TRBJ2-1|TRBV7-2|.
TGTGCCAGCAGCTCACTAGAAAATGAGCAGTTCTTC
CASSSLENEQFF
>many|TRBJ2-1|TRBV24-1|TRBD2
TGTGCCACCAGTCCCTCCGGGGGGACTAGCGGAGGCTCCTACAATGAGCAGTTCTTC
CATSPSGGTSGGSYNEQFF
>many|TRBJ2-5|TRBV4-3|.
TGCGCCAGCAGCCAAGATTGGATGGGCCCAGAGACCCAGTACTTC
CASSQDWMGPETQYF
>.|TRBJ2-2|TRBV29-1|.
TGCGGCGTTGCTGAACACACCGGGGAGCTGTTTTTT
CGVAEHTGELFF
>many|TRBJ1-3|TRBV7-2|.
TGTGCCAGCATCCGGAAGGCTTCTGCAGGAAACACCATATATTTT
CASIRKASAGNTIYF
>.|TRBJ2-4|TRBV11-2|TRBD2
TGTGCCAGCAGACACCTTACTAGCGGGGGGACCAAAAACATTCAGTACTTC
CASRHLTSGGTKNIQYF
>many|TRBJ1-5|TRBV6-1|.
TGTGCCAGCAGGCCTATAACAGGGAACAATCAGCCCCAGCATTTT
CASRPITGNNQPQHF
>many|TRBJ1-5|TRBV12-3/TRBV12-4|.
TGTGCCAGCAGTTTAACCGGGCCGGCGCCCCAGCATTTT
CASSLTGPAPQHF
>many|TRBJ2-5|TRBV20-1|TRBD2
TGCAGTGCTGGCCTTAGCGGGAGAGGTGGCGGAGCCCAGTACTTC
CSAGLSGRGGGAQYF
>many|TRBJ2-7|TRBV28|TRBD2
TGTGCCAGCAGTCCCCCTAGCGGGGGTACCTACGAGCAGTACTTC
CASSPPSGGTYEQYF
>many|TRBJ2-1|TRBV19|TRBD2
TGTGCCAGTAGTATCACTAGCGGGGGCAATGAGCAGTTCTTC
CASSITSGGNEQFF
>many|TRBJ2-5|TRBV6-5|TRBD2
TGTGCCAGCAGTTACGGGTTCGTGGGAGGGCAGGAGACCCAGTACTTC
CASSYGFVGGQETQYF
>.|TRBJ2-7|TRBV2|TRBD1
TGTGCCAGCAGGAGGGACAGAAACTCCTACGAGCAGTACTTC
CASRRDRNSYEQYF
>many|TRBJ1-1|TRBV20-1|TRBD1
TGCAGTGCTAGAGATCAGGTCGGGACAGGGACGGCTGAAGCTTTCTTT
CSARDQVGTGTAEAFF
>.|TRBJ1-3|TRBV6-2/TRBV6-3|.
TGTGCCAGCAGTTACGTCTCTGGAAACACCATATATTTT
CASSYVSGNTIYF
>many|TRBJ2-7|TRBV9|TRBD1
TGTGCCAGCAGCGTAGTTCGAGGGGGCGATGAGCAGTACTTC
CASSVVRGGDEQYF